Sequencing of this TCR beta chain was carried out in a study of T-cell reconstitution after alpha-beta-depleted transplantation in children. Study-level points and caveats: T-cell counts and diversity were attributed mostly to newly produced T cells one year after transplant.

TCRbeta library construction was performed incorporating unique molecular identifiers. In TCRdb, the PCR reads were re-called with MiXCR into one record per CDR3 protein. Of about 980,000 distinct CDR3 sequences detected, roughly 31% appear once; the ten largest clones hold roughly 28%. As to this clonotype: Its antigen is not known.

The CDR3 contains 16 residues. V was trimmed by 2 bases and J by 5 bases, leaving 16 bases between them. CDR1 SGHDT and CDR2 YYEEEE come from the germline V gene. This TCR came from a boy younger than two who had a stem cell transplant for SCID, so the T cells may come from the graft donor. The sequences come from PBMCs, mostly from graft donor cells, collected 360 days after TCRalphabeta/CD19-depleted stem cell transplant. V and J are TRBV5-6 and TRBJ1-4; D is unclear. In DNA form, the CDR3 reads TGTGCCAGCAGCTTTAAAGGGCCAATGGGAAATGAAAAACTGTTTTTT. Translation gives CASSFKGPMGNEKLFF.